The rows below give T cell receptor beta chains drawn from one sample of a study of cytomegalovirus exposure and HLA in healthy donors. TCRdb keeps only in-frame clones here, not all; method: immunoSEQ multiplex PCR. The sample includes around 200,000 clones, over 70% of them seen just once. Sequenced material: PBMCs. These receptors came from a young woman in good health and CMV-seronegative. CDR3s include the opening cysteine and the closing phenylalanine or tryptophan. The order of the fields is J gene, V gene, CDR3 protein.

j_gene: TRBJ2-3
v_gene: TRBV5-1
CDR3aa: CASSKEVPDTQYF

j_gene: TRBJ2-1
v_gene: TRBV29-1
CDR3aa: CSGAVSSYNEQFF

j_gene: TRBJ2-5
v_gene: TRBV7-2
CDR3aa: CASSQRVAGSAETQYF

j_gene: TRBJ2-3
v_gene: TRBV4-1
CDR3aa: CASSQKGEKNTDTQYF

j_gene: TRBJ2-7
v_gene: TRBV29-1
CDR3aa: CSVVGSSGTYEQYF

j_gene: TRBJ2-7
v_gene: TRBV5-1
CDR3aa: CASSSGLAGTYEQYF

j_gene: TRBJ1-6
v_gene: TRBV7-9
CDR3aa: CSSNSGALIYNSPLHF

j_gene: TRBJ1-5
v_gene: TRBV10-1
CDR3aa: CASPGVESNQPQHF

j_gene: TRBJ1-1
v_gene: TRBV2
CDR3aa: CASSESTAFF

j_gene: TRBJ2-7
v_gene: TRBV29-1
CDR3aa: CSAGQGAILHF

j_gene: TRBJ1-1
v_gene: TRBV6-4
CDR3aa: CASSEQGGTEAFF

j_gene: TRBJ2-1
v_gene: TRBV7-3
CDR3aa: CASSITRNEQFF

j_gene: TRBJ2-3
v_gene: TRBV10-3
CDR3aa: CAISSPQGIAQYF

j_gene: TRBJ1-1
v_gene: TRBV27
CDR3aa: CATIASGGRGAFF

j_gene: TRBJ1-3
v_gene: TRBV5-1
CDR3aa: CASSPAVEGNTIYF

j_gene: TRBJ2-3
v_gene: TRBV5-1
CDR3aa: CASSLISGEVADTQYF

j_gene: TRBJ2-5
v_gene: TRBV27
CDR3aa: CASSSTFRLQETQYF

j_gene: TRBJ2-7
v_gene: TRBV27
CDR3aa: CASSLASYGREQYF

j_gene: TRBJ1-6
v_gene: TRBV5-4
CDR3aa: CASSLKQGGSPLHF

j_gene: TRBJ2-7
v_gene: TRBV7-9
CDR3aa: CSSSLHAYEQYF

j_gene: TRBJ1-5
v_gene: TRBV2
CDR3aa: CASSEALLLSNQPQHF

j_gene: TRBJ2-4
v_gene: TRBV20-1
CDR3aa: CSAVDQNIQYF

j_gene: TRBJ1-1
v_gene: TRBV6-5
CDR3aa: CATELPGSGNTEAFF

j_gene: TRBJ2-3
v_gene: TRBV7-2
CDR3aa: CASSFGLSGRSDTQYF

j_gene: TRBJ1-2
v_gene: TRBV2
CDR3aa: CASLETTGDYGYTF

j_gene: TRBJ2-1
v_gene: TRBV5-1
CDR3aa: CASSLDLPPGEQFF

j_gene: TRBJ2-3
v_gene: TRBV5-6
CDR3aa: CASSLGIRADTQYF

j_gene: TRBJ2-7
v_gene: TRBV13
CDR3aa: CASSFRLAGRSEQYF

j_gene: TRBJ1-2
v_gene: TRBV28
CDR3aa: CASSLSGTGYTF

j_gene: TRBJ2-1
v_gene: TRBV27
CDR3aa: CASSWQNYNEQFF

j_gene: TRBJ2-7
v_gene: TRBV28
CDR3aa: CASGEGEPYEQYF

j_gene: TRBJ1-2
v_gene: TRBV7-2
CDR3aa: CASSSQGLVGYTF

j_gene: TRBJ1-2
v_gene: TRBV5-5
CDR3aa: CASSLVGGPGYGYTF

j_gene: TRBJ2-3
v_gene: TRBV5-1
CDR3aa: CASSDKTGSDTQYF

j_gene: TRBJ2-7
v_gene: TRBV15
CDR3aa: CATSREASSYEQYF

j_gene: TRBJ2-5
v_gene: TRBV7-7
CDR3aa: CASSLVGQGKETQYF

j_gene: TRBJ1-1
v_gene: TRBV10-1
CDR3aa: CASSADRVEAFF

j_gene: TRBJ1-1
v_gene: TRBV28
CDR3aa: CASRTSNTEAFF

j_gene: TRBJ2-7
v_gene: TRBV20-1
CDR3aa: CSPTSVYEQYF

j_gene: TRBJ1-5
v_gene: TRBV6-1
CDR3aa: CASSEVIGRGLRNQPQHF

j_gene: TRBJ1-1
v_gene: TRBV28
CDR3aa: CASSIRGGFINTEAFF

j_gene: TRBJ2-1
v_gene: TRBV19
CDR3aa: CASSPGLAGNEQFF